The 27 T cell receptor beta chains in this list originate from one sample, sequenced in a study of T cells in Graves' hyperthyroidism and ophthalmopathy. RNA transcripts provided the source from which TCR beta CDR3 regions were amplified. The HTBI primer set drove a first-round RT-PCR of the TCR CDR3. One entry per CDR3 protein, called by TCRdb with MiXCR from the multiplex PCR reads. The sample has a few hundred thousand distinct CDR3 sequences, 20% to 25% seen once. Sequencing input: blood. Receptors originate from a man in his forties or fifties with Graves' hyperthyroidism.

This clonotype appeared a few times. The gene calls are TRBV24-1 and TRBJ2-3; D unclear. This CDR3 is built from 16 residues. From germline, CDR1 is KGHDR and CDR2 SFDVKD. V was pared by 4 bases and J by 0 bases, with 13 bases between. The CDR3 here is CATSDLFHSSTDTQYF. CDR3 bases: TGTGCCACCAGTGACCTGTTCCACTCTAGCACAGATACGCAGTATTTT.

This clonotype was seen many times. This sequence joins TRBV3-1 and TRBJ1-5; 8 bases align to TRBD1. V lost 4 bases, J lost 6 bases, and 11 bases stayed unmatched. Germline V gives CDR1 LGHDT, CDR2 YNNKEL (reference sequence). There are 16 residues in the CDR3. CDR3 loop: CASSPEGGTGGQPQHF. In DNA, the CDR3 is TGTGCCAGCAGCCCTGAAGGTGGGACAGGCGGTCAGCCCCAGCATTTT.

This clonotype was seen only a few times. The CDR3 region has the DNA TGTGCCAGTAGTATAGCCTCGGTTGACACTGAAGCTTTCTTT. Protein product: CASSIASVDTEAFF. The genes are TRBV19 and TRBJ1-1, with unresolved D. Deletions cut 1 base from V and 3 bases from J, with 9 bases between. The CDR3 contains 14 residues. CDR1 LNHDA and CDR2 SQIVND come from the germline V gene (reference sequence).

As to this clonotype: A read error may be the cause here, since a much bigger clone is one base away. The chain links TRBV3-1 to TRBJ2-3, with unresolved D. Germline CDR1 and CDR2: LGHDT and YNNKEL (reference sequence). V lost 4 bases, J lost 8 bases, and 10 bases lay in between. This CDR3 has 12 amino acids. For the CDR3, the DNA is TGTGCCAGCAGCCCCTACTCTGGTACGCAGTATTTT. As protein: CASSPYSGTQYF.

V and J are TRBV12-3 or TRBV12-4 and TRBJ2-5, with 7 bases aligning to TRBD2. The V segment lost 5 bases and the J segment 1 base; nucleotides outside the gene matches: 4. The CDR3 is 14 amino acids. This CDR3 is CASSGGGVQETQYF. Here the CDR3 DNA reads TGTGCCAGCAGTGGTGGGGGGGTCCAAGAGACCCAGTACTTC.

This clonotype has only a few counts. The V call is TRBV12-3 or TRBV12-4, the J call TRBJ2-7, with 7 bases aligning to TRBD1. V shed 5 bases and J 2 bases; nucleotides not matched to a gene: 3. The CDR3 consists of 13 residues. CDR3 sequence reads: CASSETGTYEQYF. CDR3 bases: TGTGCCAGCAGTGAGACAGGGACCTACGAGCAGTACTTC.

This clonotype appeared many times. The CDR3 sequence is CSARDRSSSTDTQYF. The CDR3 DNA reads as TGCAGTGCTAGAGATAGGAGTTCTAGCACAGATACGCAGTATTTT. The V and J genes are TRBV20-1 and TRBJ2-3; no clear D. CDR3 size: 15 residues. Germline V gives CDR1 DFQATT, CDR2 SNEGSKA (reference sequence). Trimming pared 0 bases from V and 0 bases from J, leaving 10 bases between.

The CDR3 sequence: CASSLSPSGNIQYF. The CDR3 bases are TGTGCCAGCAGTTTATCACCTAGCGGAAACATTCAGTACTTC. J is TRBJ2-4 and V is TRBV27; 7 bases fit TRBD2. The CDR3 length is 14 residues. Trimming at V came to 0 bases and at J to 6 bases, leaving 2 bases not matched to a gene. Looked up from germline, CDR1 is MNHEY and CDR2 is SMNVEV (reference sequence).

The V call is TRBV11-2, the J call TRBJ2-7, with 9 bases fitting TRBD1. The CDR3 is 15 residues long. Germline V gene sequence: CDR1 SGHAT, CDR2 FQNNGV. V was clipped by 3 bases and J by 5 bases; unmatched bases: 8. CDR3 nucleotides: TGTGCCAGCAGCTTGTCTCGGGACAGGGTCCACGAGCAGTACTTC. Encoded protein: CASSLSRDRVHEQYF.

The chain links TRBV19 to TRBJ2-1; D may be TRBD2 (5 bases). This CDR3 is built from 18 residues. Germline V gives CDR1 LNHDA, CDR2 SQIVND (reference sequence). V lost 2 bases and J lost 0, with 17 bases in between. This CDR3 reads CASSIKGASLSSYNEQFF. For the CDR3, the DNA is TGTGCCAGTAGTATAAAAGGCGCTAGCTTGAGCTCCTACAATGAGCAGTTCTTC.

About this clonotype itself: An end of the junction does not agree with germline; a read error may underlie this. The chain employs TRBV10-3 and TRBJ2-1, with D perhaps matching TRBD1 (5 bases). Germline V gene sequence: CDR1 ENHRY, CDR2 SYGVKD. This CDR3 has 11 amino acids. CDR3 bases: TGTGCCACCCGCACGCTTGGGGCAACGATCTTC. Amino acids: CATRTLGATIF.

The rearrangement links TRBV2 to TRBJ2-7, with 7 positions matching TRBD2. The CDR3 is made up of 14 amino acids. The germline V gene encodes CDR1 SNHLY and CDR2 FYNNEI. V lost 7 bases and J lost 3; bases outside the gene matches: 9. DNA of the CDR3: TGTGCCAGCAATGACCTAGCGGAGGGCTACGAGCAGTACTTC. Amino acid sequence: CASNDLAEGYEQYF.

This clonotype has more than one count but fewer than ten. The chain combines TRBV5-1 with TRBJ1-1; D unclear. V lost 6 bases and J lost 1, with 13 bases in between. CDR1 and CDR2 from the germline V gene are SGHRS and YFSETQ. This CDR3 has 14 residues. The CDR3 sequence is CASTLAGKNTEAFF. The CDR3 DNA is TGCGCCAGCACGCTAGCCGGGAAGAACACTGAAGCTTTCTTT.

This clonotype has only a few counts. In DNA form, the CDR3 reads TGTGCCAGCAGTTTTCCCTCTGGGGCCAACGTCCTGACTTTC. It codes for CASSFPSGANVLTF. The chain links TRBV28 to TRBJ2-6; D remains ambiguous. CDR1 MDHEN and CDR2 SYDVKM come from the germline V gene. The CDR3 consists of 14 residues. V gave up 3 bases and J gave up 0 bases, with 3 bases separating them.

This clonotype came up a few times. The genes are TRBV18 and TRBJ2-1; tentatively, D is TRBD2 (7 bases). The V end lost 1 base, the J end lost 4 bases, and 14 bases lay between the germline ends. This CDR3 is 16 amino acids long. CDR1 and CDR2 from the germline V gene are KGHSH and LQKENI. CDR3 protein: CASSPREGERYNEQFF. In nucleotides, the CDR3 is TGTGCCAGCTCACCACGGGAGGGGGAGAGGTACAATGAGCAGTTCTTC. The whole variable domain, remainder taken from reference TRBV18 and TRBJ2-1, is NAGVMQNPRHLVRRRGQEARLRCSPMKGHSHVYWYRQLPEEGLKFMVYLQKENIIDESGMPKERFSAEFPKEGPSILRIQQVVRGDSAAYFCASSPREGERYNEQFFGPGTRLTVL.

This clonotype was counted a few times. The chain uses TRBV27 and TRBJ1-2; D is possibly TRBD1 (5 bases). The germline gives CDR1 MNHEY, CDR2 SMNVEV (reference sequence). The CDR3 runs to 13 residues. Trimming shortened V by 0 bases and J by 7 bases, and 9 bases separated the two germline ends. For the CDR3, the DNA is TGTGCCAGCAGTTTATCCGTGGGGCGTGGCTACACCTTC. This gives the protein CASSLSVGRGYTF.

CDR3 in DNA: TGCAGTGCTAGACTGACAGCTAGCAATCAGCCCCAGCATTTT. This gives the protein CSARLTASNQPQHF. The rearrangement links TRBV20-1 to TRBJ1-5; tentatively, D is TRBD1 (5 bases). V lost 2 bases and J lost 0, with 8 bases in between. The CDR3 is 14 residues long. Germline CDR1 reads DFQATT; CDR2 reads SNEGSKA (reference sequence).

As DNA, the CDR3 is TGTGCCAGTAGTGCCAGGGGAATGGTTTACACTGAAGCTTTCTTT. It is translated as CASSARGMVYTEAFF. The chain employs TRBV19 and TRBJ1-1, with TRBD1 as a possible D gene (6 bases). Deletions cut 5 bases from V and 3 bases from J, with 16 bases between. The CDR3 contains 15 residues. Germline values: CDR1 LNHDA, CDR2 SQIVND (reference sequence).

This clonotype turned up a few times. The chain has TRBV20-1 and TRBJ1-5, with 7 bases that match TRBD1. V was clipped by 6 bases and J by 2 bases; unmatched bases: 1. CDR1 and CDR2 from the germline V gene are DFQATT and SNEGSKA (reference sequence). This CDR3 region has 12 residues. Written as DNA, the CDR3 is TGCAGTGCCACAGGGGGCAATCAGCCCCAGCATTTT. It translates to CSATGGNQPQHF.

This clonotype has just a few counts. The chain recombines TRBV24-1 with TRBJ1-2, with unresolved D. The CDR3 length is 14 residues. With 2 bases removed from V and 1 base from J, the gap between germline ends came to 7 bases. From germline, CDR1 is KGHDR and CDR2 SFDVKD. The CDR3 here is CATSDWAVNYGYTF. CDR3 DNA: TGTGCCACCAGTGATTGGGCAGTTAACTATGGCTACACCTTC.

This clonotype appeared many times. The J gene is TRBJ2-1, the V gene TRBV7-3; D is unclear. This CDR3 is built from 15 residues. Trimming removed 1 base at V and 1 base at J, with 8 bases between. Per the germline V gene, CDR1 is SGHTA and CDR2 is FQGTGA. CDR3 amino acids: CASSLMSSSYNEQFF. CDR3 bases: TGTGCCAGCAGCTTAATGAGTTCGTCCTACAATGAGCAGTTCTTC. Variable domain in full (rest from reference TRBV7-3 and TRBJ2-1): GAGVSQTPSNKVTEKGKYVELRCDPISGHTALYWYRQSLGQGPEFLIYFQGTGAADDSGLPNDRFFAVRPEGSVSTLKIQRTERGDSAVYLCASSLMSSSYNEQFFGPGTRLTVL.

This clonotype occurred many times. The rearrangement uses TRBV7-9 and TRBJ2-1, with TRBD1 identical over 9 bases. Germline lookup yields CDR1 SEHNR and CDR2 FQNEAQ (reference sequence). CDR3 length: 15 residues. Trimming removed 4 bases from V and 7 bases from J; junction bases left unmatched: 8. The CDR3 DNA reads TGTGCCAGCAGCTCAGTGGGGACAGGGATAAATGAGCAGTTCTTC. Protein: CASSSVGTGINEQFF.

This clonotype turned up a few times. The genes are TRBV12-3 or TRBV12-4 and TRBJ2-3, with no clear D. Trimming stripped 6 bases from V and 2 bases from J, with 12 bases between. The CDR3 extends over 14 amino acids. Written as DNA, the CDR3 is TGTGCCAGCAGGGACGGGTCGGCCACAGATACGCAGTATTTT. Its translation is CASRDGSATDTQYF.

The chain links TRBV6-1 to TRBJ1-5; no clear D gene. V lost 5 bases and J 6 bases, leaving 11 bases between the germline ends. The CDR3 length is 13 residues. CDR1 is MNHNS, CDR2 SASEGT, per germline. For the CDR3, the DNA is TGTGCCAGCAGTCGGGAAAGGTTTCAGCCCCAGCATTTT. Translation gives CASSRERFQPQHF.

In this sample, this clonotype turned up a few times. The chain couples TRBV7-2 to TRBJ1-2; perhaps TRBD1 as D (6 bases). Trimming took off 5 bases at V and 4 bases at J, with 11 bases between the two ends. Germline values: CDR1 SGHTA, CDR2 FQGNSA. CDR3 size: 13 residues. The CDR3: CASSADRPYGYTF. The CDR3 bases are TGTGCCAGCAGCGCTGACAGGCCCTATGGCTACACCTTC. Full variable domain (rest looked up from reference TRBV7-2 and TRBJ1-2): GAGVSQSPSNKVTEKGKDVELRCDPISGHTALYWYRQSLGQGLEFLIYFQGNSAPDKSGLPSDRFSAERTGGSVSTLTIQRTQQEDSAVYLCASSADRPYGYTFGSGTRLTVV.

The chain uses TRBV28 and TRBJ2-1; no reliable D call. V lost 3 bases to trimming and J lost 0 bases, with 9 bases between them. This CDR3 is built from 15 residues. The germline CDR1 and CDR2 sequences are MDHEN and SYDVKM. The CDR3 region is CASSFRRASYNEQFF. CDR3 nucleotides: TGTGCCAGCAGTTTTCGTAGGGCCTCCTACAATGAGCAGTTCTTC.

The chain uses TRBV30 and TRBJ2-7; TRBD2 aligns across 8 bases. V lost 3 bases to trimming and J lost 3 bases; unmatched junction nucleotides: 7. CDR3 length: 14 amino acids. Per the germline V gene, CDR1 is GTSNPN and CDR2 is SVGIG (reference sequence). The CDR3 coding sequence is TGTGCCTGGAGGGTCAGCGGGAGTGTCTACGAGCAGTACTTC. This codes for CAWRVSGSVYEQYF.